This is a list of T cell receptor beta chains from one sample in a study of blood T cells in healthy people across ages. TCRdb ran MiXCR on the 5' RACE reads and lists one entry per CDR3 protein. The sample includes hundreds of thousands of distinct CDR3 sequences, just over 55% of them seen just once. What was sequenced was blood. These receptors all come from a man in his forties in good health. Each CDR3 is given with its conserved first and last residue. The order of the fields is V gene, J gene, clone size, D gene, CDR3 protein, CDR3 DNA. A D gene is named only where the DNA matches it firmly. Expanded clones are given a class, and other clones once, few, many or no size at all.

V: TRBV20-1; J: TRBJ2-3; size: few; D: .; CDR3: CSAVRTFLGDTQYF; DNA: TGCAGTGCTGTCCGGACCTTTTTAGGAGATACGCAGTATTTT
V: TRBV29-1; J: TRBJ1-2; size: .; D: .; CDR3: CSVEDLRGADYGYTF; DNA: TGCAGCGTTGAAGATCTTCGGGGGGCTGACTATGGCTACACCTTC
V: TRBV20-1; J: TRBJ2-5; size: few; D: TRBD1; CDR3: CSAILGTGGETQYF; DNA: TGCAGTGCTATATTGGGGACAGGAGGGGAGACCCAGTACTTC
V: TRBV20-1; J: TRBJ1-4; size: .; D: .; CDR3: CSARVYTQGVPNEKLFF; DNA: TGCAGTGCTAGAGTTTACACACAGGGTGTGCCTAATGAAAAACTGTTTTTT
V: TRBV5-1; J: TRBJ2-7; size: few; D: TRBD1; CDR3: CASSNGQGIHEQYF; DNA: TGCGCCAGCAGCAACGGACAGGGGATCCACGAGCAGTACTTC
V: TRBV6-1; J: TRBJ1-2; size: .; D: TRBD1; CDR3: CASSEFTGGFDGYTF; DNA: TGTGCCAGCAGTGAATTTACAGGGGGCTTTGATGGCTACACCTTC
V: TRBV7-2; J: TRBJ2-5; size: .; D: TRBD1; CDR3: CASSLGDRGTRETQYF; DNA: TGTGCCAGCAGCTTGGGGGACAGGGGCACCCGGGAGACCCAGTACTTC
V: TRBV7-9; J: TRBJ2-1; size: .; D: TRBD2; CDR3: CASSDTSGMSYNEQFF; DNA: TGTGCCAGCAGCGACACTAGCGGGATGTCCTACAATGAGCAGTTCTTC
V: TRBV28; J: TRBJ2-5; size: .; D: .; CDR3: CASSLSPGLGDLEQYF; DNA: TGTGCCAGCAGTTTATCACCGGGATTGGGGGATCTGGAGCAGTACTTC
V: TRBV6-2/TRBV6-3; J: TRBJ2-5; size: few; D: .; CDR3: CASSYGVERYF; DNA: TGTGCCAGCAGTTACGGGGTAGAACGGTACTTC
V: TRBV6-5; J: TRBJ2-1; size: .; D: TRBD1; CDR3: CASSPPGDSSYNEQFF; DNA: TGTGCCAGCAGTCCCCCAGGGGACAGCTCCTACAATGAGCAGTTCTTC
V: TRBV14; J: TRBJ2-3; size: .; D: TRBD2; CDR3: CASRIAGGGPDTQYF; DNA: TGTGCCAGCAGGATAGCGGGGGGCGGCCCAGATACGCAGTATTTT
V: TRBV19; J: TRBJ1-4; size: few; D: TRBD1; CDR3: CASRPGQGEKLFF; DNA: TGTGCCAGTAGACCGGGACAGGGTGAAAAACTGTTTTTT
V: TRBV7-3; J: TRBJ2-3; size: .; D: .; CDR3: CASSSSSSRADTQYF; DNA: TGTGCCAGCAGCTCCAGTTCCTCCCGAGCAGATACGCAGTATTTT
V: TRBV7-9; J: TRBJ1-5; size: .; D: .; CDR3: CASSFSENQPQHF; DNA: TGTGCCAGCAGCTTTTCTGAGAATCAGCCCCAGCATTTT
V: TRBV18; J: TRBJ2-4; size: .; D: .; CDR3: CASHTIENIQYF; DNA: TGTGCCAGCCACACGATAGAAAACATTCAGTACTTC
V: TRBV9; J: TRBJ1-6; size: few; D: .; CDR3: CASSVTTKSSYNSPLHF; DNA: TGTGCCAGCAGCGTAACAACCAAGAGCTCCTATAATTCACCCCTCCACTTT
V: TRBV28; J: TRBJ2-4; size: .; D: .; CDR3: CASSLRSVAKNIQYF; DNA: TGTGCCAGCAGTTTACGTAGCGTAGCCAAAAACATTCAGTACTTC
V: TRBV29-1; J: TRBJ2-3; size: few; D: TRBD1; CDR3: CSVETGDSTDTQYF; DNA: TGCAGCGTTGAAACAGGGGACAGCACAGATACGCAGTATTTT
V: TRBV6-5; J: TRBJ2-6; size: .; D: .; CDR3: CASSYVSGRSSGANVLTF; DNA: TGTGCCAGCAGTTATGTAAGTGGCAGGAGCTCTGGGGCCAACGTCCTGACTTTC
V: TRBV20-1; J: TRBJ1-2; size: .; D: TRBD1; CDR3: CSAPGQGVYGYTF; DNA: TGCAGTGCTCCGGGACAGGGAGTCTATGGCTACACCTTC
V: TRBV9; J: TRBJ2-3; size: .; D: .; CDR3: CASSVGAGEGPDTQYF; DNA: TGTGCCAGCAGCGTAGGGGCAGGGGAAGGGCCAGATACGCAGTATTTT
V: TRBV19; J: TRBJ2-3; size: once; D: .; CDR3: CASSNDAEEIFADTQYF; DNA: TGTGCCAGTAGCAATGACGCGGAGGAGATCTTTGCAGATACGCAGTATTTT
V: TRBV29-1; J: TRBJ1-6; size: few; D: TRBD1; CDR3: CSARQGSNSPLHF; DNA: TGCAGCGCCAGACAGGGCTCTAATTCACCCCTCCACTTT
V: TRBV7-9; J: TRBJ1-6; size: .; D: TRBD1; CDR3: CASSSGTGVVSPLHF; DNA: TGTGCCAGCAGCTCAGGGACAGGGGTTGTGTCACCCCTCCACTTT
V: TRBV10-3; J: TRBJ1-4; size: .; D: .; CDR3: CAISEPRDEKLFF; DNA: TGTGCCATCAGTGAGCCCAGGGATGAAAAACTGTTTTTT
V: TRBV10-3; J: TRBJ2-5; size: few; D: TRBD2; CDR3: CAISEFYQGAGASQETQYF; DNA: TGTGCCATCAGTGAGTTTTATCAGGGAGCGGGGGCTTCCCAAGAGACCCAGTACTTC
V: TRBV9; J: TRBJ2-5; size: .; D: TRBD2; CDR3: CASSPTGLAAYQETQYF; DNA: TGTGCCAGCAGCCCCACAGGACTAGCGGCCTATCAAGAGACCCAGTACTTC
V: TRBV18; J: TRBJ2-1; size: once; D: .; CDR3: CASSPVGLSNNEQFF; DNA: TGTGCCAGCTCACCAGTGGGGCTGTCGAACAATGAGCAGTTCTTC
V: TRBV14; J: TRBJ2-1; size: few; D: .; CDR3: CASSHMGLTRTGNEQFF; DNA: TGTGCCAGCAGCCACATGGGACTTACCAGAACGGGGAATGAGCAGTTCTTC